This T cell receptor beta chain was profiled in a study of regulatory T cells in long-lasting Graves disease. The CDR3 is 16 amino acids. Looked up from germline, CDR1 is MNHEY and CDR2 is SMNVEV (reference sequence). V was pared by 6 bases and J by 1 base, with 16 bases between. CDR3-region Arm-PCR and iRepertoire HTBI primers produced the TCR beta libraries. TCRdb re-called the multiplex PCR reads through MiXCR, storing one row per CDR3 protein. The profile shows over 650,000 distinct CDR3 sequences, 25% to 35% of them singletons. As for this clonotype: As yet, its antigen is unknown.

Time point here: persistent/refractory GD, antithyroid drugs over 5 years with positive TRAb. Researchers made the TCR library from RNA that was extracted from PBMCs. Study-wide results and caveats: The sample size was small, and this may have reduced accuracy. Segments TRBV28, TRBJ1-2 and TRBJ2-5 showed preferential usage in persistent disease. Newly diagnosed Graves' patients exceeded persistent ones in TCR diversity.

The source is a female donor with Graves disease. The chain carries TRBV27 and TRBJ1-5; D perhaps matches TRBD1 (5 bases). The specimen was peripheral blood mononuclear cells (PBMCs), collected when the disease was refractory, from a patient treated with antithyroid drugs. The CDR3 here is CASSPGTGGSNQPQHF. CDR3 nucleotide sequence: TGTGCCAGCAGCCCAGGGACGGGAGGAAGCAATCAGCCCCAGCATTTT.